This entry concerns a single T cell receptor beta chain. Its antigen is not identified. The source of the sample is a study of CD8+ T cells in alopecia areata. Study-wide findings and caveats: Higher clonality than in normal scalp was seen in lesional scalp, especially alopecia totalis/universalis.

Treatment noted: oral pan-JAK inhibitor, 5-10 mg twice daily. Germline V gene data show CDR1 as SGHAT and CDR2 as FQDESV (reference sequence). This CDR3 is 15 amino acids long. V was shortened by 3 bases and J by 2 bases, with 11 bases between the two germline ends. Investigators isolated RNA and reverse transcribed it into cDNA to act as the sequencing template. The data were produced by immunoSEQ multiplex PCR, yet TCRdb's version contains in-frame clones alone and is incomplete. In the table there are over 95,000 clones, less than 60% of which are singletons. The input for sequencing was CD4+ T cells sorted from blood, taken at week 24, from a patient treated with tofacitinib. V gene TRBV11-1 combines with J gene TRBJ2-1, with a tentative D call TRBD1 (6 bases). The sequence was obtained from a human donor with alopecia areata. CDR3 amino acids: CASSFGQGTYNEQFF. Here the CDR3 DNA reads TGTGCCAGCAGCTTTGGGCAGGGGACCTACAATGAGCAGTTCTTC.